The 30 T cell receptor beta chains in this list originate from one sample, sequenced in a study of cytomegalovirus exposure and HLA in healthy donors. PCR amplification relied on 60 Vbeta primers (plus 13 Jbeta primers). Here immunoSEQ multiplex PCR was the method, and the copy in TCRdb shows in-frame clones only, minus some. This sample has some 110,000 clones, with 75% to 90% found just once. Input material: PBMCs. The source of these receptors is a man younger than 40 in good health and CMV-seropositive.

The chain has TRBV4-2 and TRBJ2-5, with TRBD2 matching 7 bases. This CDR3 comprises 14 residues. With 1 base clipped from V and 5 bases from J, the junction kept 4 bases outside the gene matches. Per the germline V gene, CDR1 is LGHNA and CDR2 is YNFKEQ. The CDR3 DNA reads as TGTGCCAGCAGCCAAGGATACGGGGGGGAGACCCAGTACTTC. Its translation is CASSQGYGGETQYF.

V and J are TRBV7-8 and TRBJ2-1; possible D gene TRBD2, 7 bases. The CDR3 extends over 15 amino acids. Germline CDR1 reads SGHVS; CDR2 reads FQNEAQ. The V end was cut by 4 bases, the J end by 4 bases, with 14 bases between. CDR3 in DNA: TGTGCCAGCAGCTGGCTGGGGGGGACATACAATGAGCAGTTCTTC. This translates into CASSWLGGTYNEQFF.

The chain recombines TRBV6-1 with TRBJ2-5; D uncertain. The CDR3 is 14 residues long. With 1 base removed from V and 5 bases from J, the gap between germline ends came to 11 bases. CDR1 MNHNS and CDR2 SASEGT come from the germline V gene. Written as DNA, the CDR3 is TGTGCCAGCAGTGAAGTTAGCCCAAGGGAGACCCAGTACTTC. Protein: CASSEVSPRETQYF.

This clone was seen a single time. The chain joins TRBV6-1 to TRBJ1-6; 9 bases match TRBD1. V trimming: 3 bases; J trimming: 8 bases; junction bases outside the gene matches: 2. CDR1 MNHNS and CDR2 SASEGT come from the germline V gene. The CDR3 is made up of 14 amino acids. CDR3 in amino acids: CASSDGQGYSPLHF. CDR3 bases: TGTGCCAGCAGTGACGGACAGGGGTATTCACCCCTCCACTTT.

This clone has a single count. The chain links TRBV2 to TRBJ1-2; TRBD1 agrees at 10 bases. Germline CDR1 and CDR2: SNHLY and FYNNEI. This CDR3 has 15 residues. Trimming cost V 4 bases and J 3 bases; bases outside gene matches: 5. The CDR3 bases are TGTGCCAGCAGTGCCCTGGACAGGGGGGACTATGGCTACACCTTC. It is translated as CASSALDRGDYGYTF.

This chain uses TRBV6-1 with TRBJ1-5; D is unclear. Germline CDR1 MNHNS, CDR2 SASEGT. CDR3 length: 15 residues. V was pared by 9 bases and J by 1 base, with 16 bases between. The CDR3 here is CASLNREGSNQPQHF. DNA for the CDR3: TGTGCCAGTCTCAACCGGGAGGGCAGCAATCAGCCCCAGCATTTT.

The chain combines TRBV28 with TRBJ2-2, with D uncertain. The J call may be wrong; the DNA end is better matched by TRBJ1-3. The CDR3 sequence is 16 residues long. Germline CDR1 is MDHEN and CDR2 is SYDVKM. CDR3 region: CASSLSGDYSGNTIYF. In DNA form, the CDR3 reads TGTGCCAGCAGCCTAAGTGGAGATTACTCTGGAAACACCATATATTTT.

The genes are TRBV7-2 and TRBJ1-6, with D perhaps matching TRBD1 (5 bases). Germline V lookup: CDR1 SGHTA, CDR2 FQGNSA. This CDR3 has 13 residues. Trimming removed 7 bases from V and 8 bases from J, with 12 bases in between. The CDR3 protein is CASTTTVDSPLHF. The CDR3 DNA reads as TGTGCCAGCACCACGACAGTTGATTCACCCCTCCACTTT.

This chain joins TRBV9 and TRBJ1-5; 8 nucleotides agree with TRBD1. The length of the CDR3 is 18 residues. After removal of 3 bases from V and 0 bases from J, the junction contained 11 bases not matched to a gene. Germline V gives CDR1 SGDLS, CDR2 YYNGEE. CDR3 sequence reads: CASSGRTGLEDSNQPQHF. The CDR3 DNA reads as TGTGCCAGCAGCGGACGGACAGGGCTAGAGGATAGCAATCAGCCCCAGCATTTT.

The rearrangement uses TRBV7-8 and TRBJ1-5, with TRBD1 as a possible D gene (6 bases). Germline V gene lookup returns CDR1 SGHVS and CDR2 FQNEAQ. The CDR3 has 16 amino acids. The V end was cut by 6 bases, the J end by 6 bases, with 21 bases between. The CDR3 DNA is TGTGCCAGCAGTTTTTCCTCCCAACAGGGTGGTCAGCCCCAGCATTTT. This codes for CASSFSSQQGGQPQHF.

Here the CDR3 DNA reads TGCGCCAGCAGCCAAAGTATAACAGGGCGGAATGAGCAGTTCTTC. Its protein is CASSQSITGRNEQFF. This chain uses TRBV4-1 with TRBJ2-1, with D maybe TRBD1 (6 bases). Germline V gene sequence: CDR1 MGHRA, CDR2 YSYEKL. The CDR3 extends over 15 amino acids. V lost 2 bases to trimming and J lost 7 bases, with 15 bases between them.

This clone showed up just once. CDR3 bases: TGTGCCAGCGGAGACAGGGTGGCATATTCACCCCTCCACTTT. This encodes CASGDRVAYSPLHF. The chain recombines TRBV2 with TRBJ1-6; 7 bases align to TRBD1. Trimming removed 8 bases from V and 8 bases from J; junction bases left unmatched: 9. CDR3 length: 14 amino acids. Per the germline V gene, CDR1 is SNHLY and CDR2 is FYNNEI.

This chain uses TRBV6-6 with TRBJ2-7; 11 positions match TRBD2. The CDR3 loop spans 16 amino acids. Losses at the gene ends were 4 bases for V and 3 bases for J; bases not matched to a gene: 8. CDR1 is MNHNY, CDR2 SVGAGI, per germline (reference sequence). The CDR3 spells CASSSPPSGGIYEQYF. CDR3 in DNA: TGTGCCAGCAGTTCCCCCCCTAGCGGGGGGATCTACGAGCAGTACTTC.

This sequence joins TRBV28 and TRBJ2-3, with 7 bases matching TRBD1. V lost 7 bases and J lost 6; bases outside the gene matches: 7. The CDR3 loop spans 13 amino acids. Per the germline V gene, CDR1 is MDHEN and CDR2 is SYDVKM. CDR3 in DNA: TGTGCCAGCAACAGGGGACCCTGGGATACGCAGTATTTT. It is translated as CASNRGPWDTQYF. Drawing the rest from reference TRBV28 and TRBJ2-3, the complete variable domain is DVKVTQSSRYLVKRTGEKVFLECVQDMDHENMFWYRQDPGLGLRLIYFSYDVKMKEKGDIPEGYSVSREKKERFSLILESASTNQTSMYLCASNRGPWDTQYFGPGTRLTVL.

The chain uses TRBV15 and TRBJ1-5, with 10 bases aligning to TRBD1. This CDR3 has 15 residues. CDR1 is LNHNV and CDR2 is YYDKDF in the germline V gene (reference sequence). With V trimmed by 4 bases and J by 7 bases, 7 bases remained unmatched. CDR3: CATSTRTGGGQPQHF. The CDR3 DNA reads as TGTGCCACCAGCACGCGGACAGGGGGTGGACAGCCCCAGCATTTT.

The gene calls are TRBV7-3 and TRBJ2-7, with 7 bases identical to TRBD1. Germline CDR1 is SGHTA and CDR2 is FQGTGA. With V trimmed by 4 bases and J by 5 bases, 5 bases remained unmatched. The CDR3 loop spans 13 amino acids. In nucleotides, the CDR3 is TGTGCCAGCAGCTCCGGACAGGTCGACGAGCAGTACTTC. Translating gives CASSSGQVDEQYF.

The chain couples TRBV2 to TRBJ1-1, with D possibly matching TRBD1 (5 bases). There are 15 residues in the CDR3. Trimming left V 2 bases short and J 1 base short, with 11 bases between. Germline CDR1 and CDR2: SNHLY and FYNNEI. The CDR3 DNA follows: TGTGCCAGCAGTGAACTAGGGGTAGAGAACACTGAAGCTTTCTTT. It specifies CASSELGVENTEAFF.

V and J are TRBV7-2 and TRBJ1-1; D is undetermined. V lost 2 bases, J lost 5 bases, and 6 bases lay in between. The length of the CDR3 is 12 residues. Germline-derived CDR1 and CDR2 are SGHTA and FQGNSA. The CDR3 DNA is TGTGCCAGCAGCTTACGGGTGACTGAAGCTTTCTTT. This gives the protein CASSLRVTEAFF. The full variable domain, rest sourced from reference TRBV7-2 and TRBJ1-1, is GAGVSQSPSNKVTEKGKDVELRCDPISGHTALYWYRQSLGQGLEFLIYFQGNSAPDKSGLPSDRFSAERTGGSVSTLTIQRTQQEDSAVYLCASSLRVTEAFFGQGTRLTVV.

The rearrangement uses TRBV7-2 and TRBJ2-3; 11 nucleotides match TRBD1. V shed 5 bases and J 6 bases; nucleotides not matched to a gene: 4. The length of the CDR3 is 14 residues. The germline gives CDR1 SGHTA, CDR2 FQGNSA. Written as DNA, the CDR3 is TGTGCCAGCAGCGCCGGACAGGGGGCGGATACGCAGTATTTT. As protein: CASSAGQGADTQYF.

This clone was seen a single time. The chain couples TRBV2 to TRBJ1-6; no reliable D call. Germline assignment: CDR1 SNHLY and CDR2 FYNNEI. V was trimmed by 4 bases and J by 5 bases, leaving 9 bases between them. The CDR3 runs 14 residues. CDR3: CASSAVADNSPLHF. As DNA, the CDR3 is TGTGCCAGCAGTGCCGTGGCCGATAATTCACCCCTCCACTTT.

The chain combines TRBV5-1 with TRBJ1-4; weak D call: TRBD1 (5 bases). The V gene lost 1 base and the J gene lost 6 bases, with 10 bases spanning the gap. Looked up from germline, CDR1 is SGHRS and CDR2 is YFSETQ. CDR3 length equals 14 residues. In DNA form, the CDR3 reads TGCGCCAGCAGCTTGTTCCAGGGCGATGAAAAACTGTTTTTT. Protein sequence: CASSLFQGDEKLFF.

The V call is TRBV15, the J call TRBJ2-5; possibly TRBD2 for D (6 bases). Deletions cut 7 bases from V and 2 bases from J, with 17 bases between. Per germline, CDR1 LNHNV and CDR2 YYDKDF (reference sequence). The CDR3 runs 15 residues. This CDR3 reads CATTKPLGGQETQYF. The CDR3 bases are TGTGCCACCACCAAACCCTTGGGAGGACAAGAGACCCAGTACTTC.

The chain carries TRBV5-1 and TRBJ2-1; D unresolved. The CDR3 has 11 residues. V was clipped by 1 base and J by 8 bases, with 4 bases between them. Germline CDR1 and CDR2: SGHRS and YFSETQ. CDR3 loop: CASSLYDEQFF. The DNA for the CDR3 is TGCGCCAGCAGCTTGTATGATGAGCAGTTCTTC. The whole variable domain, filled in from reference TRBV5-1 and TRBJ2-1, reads KAGVTQTPRYLIKTRGQQVTLSCSPISGHRSVSWYQQTPGQGLQFLFEYFSETQRNKGNFPGRFSGRQFSNSRSEMNVSTLELGDSALYLCASSLYDEQFFGPGTRLTVL.

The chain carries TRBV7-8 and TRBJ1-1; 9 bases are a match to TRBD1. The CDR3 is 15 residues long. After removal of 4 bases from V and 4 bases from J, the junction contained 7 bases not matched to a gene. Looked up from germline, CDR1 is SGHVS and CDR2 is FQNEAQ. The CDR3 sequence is CASSSGQGVTTEAFF. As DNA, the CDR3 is TGTGCCAGCAGCTCGGGACAGGGCGTGACCACTGAAGCTTTCTTT.

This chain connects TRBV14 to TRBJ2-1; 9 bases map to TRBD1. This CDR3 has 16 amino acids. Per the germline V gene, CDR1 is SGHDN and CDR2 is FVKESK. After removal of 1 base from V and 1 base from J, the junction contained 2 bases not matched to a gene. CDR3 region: CASSQGGQGSYNEQFF. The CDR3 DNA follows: TGTGCCAGCAGCCAAGGGGGACAGGGATCCTACAATGAGCAGTTCTTC.

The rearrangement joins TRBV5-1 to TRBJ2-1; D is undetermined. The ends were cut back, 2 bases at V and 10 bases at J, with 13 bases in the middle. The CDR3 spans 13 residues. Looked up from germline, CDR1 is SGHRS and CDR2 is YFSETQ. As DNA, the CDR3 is TGCGCCAGCAGCTTCCTGGCCGGCGGAGAGCAGTTCTTC. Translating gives CASSFLAGGEQFF.

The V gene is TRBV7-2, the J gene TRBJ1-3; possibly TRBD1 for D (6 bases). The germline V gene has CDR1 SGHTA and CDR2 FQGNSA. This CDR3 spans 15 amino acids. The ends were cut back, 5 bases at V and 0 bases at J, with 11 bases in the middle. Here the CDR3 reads CASSIRDISGNTIYF. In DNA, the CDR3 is TGTGCCAGCAGCATCCGGGACATCTCTGGAAACACCATATATTTT.

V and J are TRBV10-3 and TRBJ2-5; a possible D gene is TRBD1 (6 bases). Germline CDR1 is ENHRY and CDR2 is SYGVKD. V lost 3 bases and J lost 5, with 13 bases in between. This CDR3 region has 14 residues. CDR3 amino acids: CAISDASQGETQYF. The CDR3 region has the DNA TGTGCCATCAGTGACGCTAGCCAGGGGGAGACCCAGTACTTC.

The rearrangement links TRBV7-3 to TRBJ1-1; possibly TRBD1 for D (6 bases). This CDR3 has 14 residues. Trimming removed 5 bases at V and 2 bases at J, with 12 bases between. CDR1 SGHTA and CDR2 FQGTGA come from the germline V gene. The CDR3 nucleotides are TGTGCCAGCAGCCCTCAGGGGCCTAACACTGAAGCTTTCTTT. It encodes CASSPQGPNTEAFF. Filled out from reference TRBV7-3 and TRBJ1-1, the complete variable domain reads GAGVSQTPSNKVTEKGKYVELRCDPISGHTALYWYRQSLGQGPEFLIYFQGTGAADDSGLPNDRFFAVRPEGSVSTLKIQRTERGDSAVYLCASSPQGPNTEAFFGQGTRLTVV.

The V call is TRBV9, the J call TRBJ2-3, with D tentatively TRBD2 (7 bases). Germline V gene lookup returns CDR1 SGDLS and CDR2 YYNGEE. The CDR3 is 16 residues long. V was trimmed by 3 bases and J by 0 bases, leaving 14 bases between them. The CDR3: CASSAWRGGSTDTQYF. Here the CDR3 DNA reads TGTGCCAGCAGCGCTTGGAGGGGGGGAAGCACAGATACGCAGTATTTT.